The clone carrying this TCR beta chain came up many times. Its target is unknown. The sample belongs to a study of T cells in Graves' hyperthyroidism and ophthalmopathy. Overall study context: Before treatment of any kind, peripheral blood was taken at initial diagnosis.

Broader study findings: Most thyroid clonotypes expanded above 0.001 appeared in blood too.

There were TCR beta CDR3 regions amplified from RNA transcripts. The HTBI primer set was used in a first-round RT-PCR of the TCR CDR3. TCRdb recomputed calls from the multiplex PCR reads with MiXCR, one row per CDR3 protein. Among approximately 690,000 distinct CDR3 sequences listed, about 14% were seen once. This CDR3 is built from 12 residues. The germline V gene has CDR1 SGHDN and CDR2 FVKESK. V was cut by 5 bases and J by 3 bases, with 8 bases left in between. The chain links TRBV14 to TRBJ2-7; D remains ambiguous. This TCR was sampled from a woman in her forties or fifties with Graves' ophthalmopathy. Sequencing was performed on blood. CDR3 amino acids: CASSYSDYEQYF. CDR3 coding DNA: TGTGCCAGCAGCTACTCAGACTACGAGCAGTACTTC.